This is a list of T cell receptor beta chains from one sample in a study of human T cells and chemical hapten exposure. MiXCR, run by TCRdb on the RACE reads, gives a single entry per CDR3 protein. The repertoire consists of some 71,000 distinct CDR3 sequences, with approximately 12% occurring once and the leading ten covering roughly 1.5%. The specimen comprised whole blood, sampled in connection with sensitization to the hapten diphenylcyclopropenone (DPC). The receptor source for this set is a woman aged 50 to 60 with alopecia areata. Some clones in this sample may be carry-over from other donors' samples. The CDR3 runs from the conserved cysteine through the conserved F or W. Each record gives: clone size, J gene, V gene, D gene, CDR3 DNA, CDR3 protein. A D gene is named only where the DNA matches it firmly. Rows give clone size only sometimes, using once, few, many, or a class for an expanded clone.

few | TRBJ2-3 | TRBV10-3 | TRBD2 | TGTGCCATCAGACCGGGACTAGGCACAGATACGCAGTATTTT | CAIRPGLGTDTQYF
many | TRBJ1-4 | TRBV20-1 | NA | TGCAGTGCTAGAGGCCAGCTTTGGCACTATTTT | CSARGQLWHYF
many | TRBJ1-2 | TRBV18 | NA | TGTGCCAGCTCACCACCGGAGGTTTGGGTTGGCTACACCTTC | CASSPPEVWVGYTF
many | TRBJ2-1 | TRBV5-1 | NA | TGCGCCAGCAGCTTGGGAGTACAGGGCGCGGATGAGCAGTTCTTC | CASSLGVQGADEQFF
NA | TRBJ2-7 | TRBV27 | NA | TGTGCCAGCAGTTCCCGGGGGCTCTACGAGCAGTACTTC | CASSSRGLYEQYF
few | TRBJ1-5 | TRBV12-3/TRBV12-4 | NA | TGTGCCAGCAGTTCGCCAACGAGAAATCAGCCCCAGCATTTT | CASSSPTRNQPQHF
NA | TRBJ2-3 | TRBV7-2 | TRBD2 | TGTGCCAGCAGCTTATTTGGCGGGGGGGAAGATACGCAGTATTTT | CASSLFGGGEDTQYF
few | TRBJ1-2 | TRBV20-1 | NA | TGCAGTACCAAGAGCGTGACACGTTCGCCGTTTGGCTACACCTTC | CSTKSVTRSPFGYTF
many | TRBJ2-1 | TRBV20-1 | TRBD2 | TGCAGTGCTACCAGACTAGCGGGAGGATGGAGCTCCTACAATGAGCAGTTCTTC | CSATRLAGGWSSYNEQFF
many | TRBJ1-2 | TRBV7-9 | NA | TGTGCCGGGGAACAGGGCCCCGGCTACACCTTC | CAGEQGPGYTF
many | TRBJ1-1 | TRBV9 | NA | TGTGCCAGCAGCGTAGTGCCGGATTTGAACACTGAAGCTTTCTTT | CASSVVPDLNTEAFF
NA | TRBJ2-3 | TRBV7-2 | NA | TGTGCCAGCAGCTTCCAGGGTTGGGCCACAGATACGCAGTATTTT | CASSFQGWATDTQYF
few | TRBJ2-7 | TRBV19 | TRBD1 | TGTGCCAGTGCCCCTGGACAGGGGATCCACGAGCAGTACTTC | CASAPGQGIHEQYF
few | TRBJ2-3 | TRBV28 | TRBD2 | TGTGCCAGCACTCTCCAGGCGGGGGGCACAGATACGCAGTATTTT | CASTLQAGGTDTQYF
NA | TRBJ1-5 | TRBV9 | NA | TGTGCCAGCAGCGTAGGGCCCCAGATAGGACCTCAGCCCCAGCATTTT | CASSVGPQIGPQPQHF
many | TRBJ1-1 | TRBV7-6 | TRBD1 | TGTGCCAGCAGCACCCTTCAGGGGGTAGGGACTGAAGCTTTCTTT | CASSTLQGVGTEAFF
NA | TRBJ1-1 | TRBV6-5 | NA | TGTGCCAGCGGGCAAGTCAGAGGCACTGAAGCTTTCTTT | CASGQVRGTEAFF
many | TRBJ1-2 | TRBV29-1 | TRBD1 | TGCAGCGTTGCGGGACAGGCCTCTTTAGCTAACTATGGCTACACCTTC | CSVAGQASLANYGYTF
few | TRBJ2-2 | TRBV19 | NA | TGTGCCAGTAGTATTGAAGGGGCTGGGGAGCTGTTTTTT | CASSIEGAGELFF
many | TRBJ2-7 | TRBV7-2 | TRBD2 | TGTGCCAGCAGCTTAGGCCCTGTGCAACTAGCGGGCGCCGGGGAGCAGTACTTC | CASSLGPVQLAGAGEQYF
NA | TRBJ1-5 | TRBV6-1 | NA | TGTGCCAGCTTACAGTATAGCAATCAGCCCCAGCATTTT | CASLQYSNQPQHF
many | TRBJ2-6 | TRBV2 | NA | TGTGCCAGCAGTGCTCGAAGTACTGGGGCCAACGTCCTGACTTTC | CASSARSTGANVLTF
few | TRBJ2-7 | TRBV28 | NA | TGTGCCAGCAGTTTCAGAAGATTCGAGCAGTACTTC | CASSFRRFEQYF
NA | TRBJ1-3 | TRBV7-2 | TRBD1 | TGTGCCAGCAGCTTAGACAGGGGTCGTGGAAACACCATATATTTT | CASSLDRGRGNTIYF
NA | TRBJ1-2 | TRBV28 | NA | TGTGCCCACCAGGGCCAGTATGGCTACACCTTC | CAHQGQYGYTF
NA | TRBJ2-1 | TRBV2 | NA | TGTGCCAGCACTTCTTGGGTGGCGACCACCTACAATGAGCAGTTCTTC | CASTSWVATTYNEQFF
NA | TRBJ1-5 | TRBV28 | NA | TGTGCCAGTTGGCGGGGCAGCCGGTTCAATCAGCCCCAGCATTTT | CASWRGSRFNQPQHF
many | TRBJ1-6 | TRBV15 | TRBD1 | TGTGCCACCCGACAGGGATTCAATTCACCCCTCCACTTT | CATRQGFNSPLHF
few | TRBJ1-1 | TRBV12-3/TRBV12-4 | NA | TGTGCCAGCACCCACCCATGGGGGAACACTGAAGCTTTCTTT | CASTHPWGNTEAFF
NA | TRBJ2-1 | TRBV15 | NA | TGTGCCACCAGCCAAAGTCTAGGGGCCCCGAATGAGCAGTTCTTC | CATSQSLGAPNEQFF
many | TRBJ1-6 | TRBV28 | NA | TGTGCCAGCAGTCGGGCGGGCCTATATAATTCACCCCTCCACTTT | CASSRAGLYNSPLHF
NA | TRBJ2-5 | TRBV7-9 | NA | TGTGCCAGCACATGGCAGGGGACGGAGACCCAGTACTTC | CASTWQGTETQYF
NA | TRBJ1-1 | TRBV5-5 | NA | TGTGCCAGCAGCTTGGTCGAGACAAGGAACACTGAAGCTTTCTTT | CASSLVETRNTEAFF
many | TRBJ1-3 | TRBV4-1 | TRBD1 | TGCGCCAGCAGCCAGGCCCGGGACAGGACCCTCTCTGGAAACACCATATATTTT | CASSQARDRTLSGNTIYF
NA | TRBJ1-1 | TRBV7-9 | NA | TGTGCCAGCAGCTTACCAGTCGATTACACTGAAGCTTTCTTT | CASSLPVDYTEAFF
few | TRBJ2-2 | TRBV12-3/TRBV12-4 | TRBD1 | TGTGCCAGCAGAGCACAGGGGGCCCTCACCGGGGAGCTGTTTTTT | CASRAQGALTGELFF
many | TRBJ2-1 | TRBV9 | TRBD2 | TGTGCCAGCAGCGCGGGACTAGCGGGGGGAGAGAGCTCCTACAATGAGCAGTTCTTC | CASSAGLAGGESSYNEQFF
many | TRBJ1-4 | TRBV18 | TRBD1 | TGTGCCAGCTCCCCGACAGGGATAATGGAAAAACTGTTTTTT | CASSPTGIMEKLFF
many | TRBJ1-1 | TRBV10-2 | NA | TGCGCCAGCAGTGAGGCCGGCGAGAACACTGAAGCTTTCTTT | CASSEAGENTEAFF
many | TRBJ2-1 | TRBV6-5 | NA | TGTGCCAGCAGTTACTACGGGGTTGGGGGGAGGCAGGGCTCCTACAATGAGCAGTTCTTC | CASSYYGVGGRQGSYNEQFF
NA | TRBJ2-7 | TRBV28 | TRBD1 | TGTGCCAGCAGTTCAACAGGGGTCATCTACGAGCAGTACTTC | CASSSTGVIYEQYF
few | TRBJ2-1 | TRBV7-6 | NA | TGTGCCAGCAGCAAAAATGCCAATGAGCAGTCCTTC | CASSKNANEQSF
few | TRBJ1-3 | TRBV7-2 | TRBD1 | TGTGCCAGCAGCCCTTGGACAGGGGTGCAACAGGCTGGAAACACCATATATTTT | CASSPWTGVQQAGNTIYF
few | TRBJ2-3 | TRBV2 | NA | TGTGCCAGCAGTGAACGATCCCCAGCTCGAGATACGCAGTATTTT | CASSERSPARDTQYF
NA | TRBJ1-5 | TRBV6-1 | TRBD1 | TGTGCCAGCAGTGGAGTCCCCAGGGGGCTTAGCAATCAGCCCCAGCATTTT | CASSGVPRGLSNQPQHF
NA | TRBJ2-7 | TRBV28 | TRBD1 | TGTGCCAGCAGTACAGCCTCCGGGACAGGTTCCTACGAGCAGTACTTC | CASSTASGTGSYEQYF
NA | TRBJ2-6 | TRBV7-6 | NA | TGTGCCAGCAGCCTTCGAACACGCCCTGGGGCCAACGTCCTGACTTTC | CASSLRTRPGANVLTF
many | TRBJ2-7 | TRBV3-1 | TRBD2 | TGTGCCAGCAGTCAGGGACTAGCGGGAGCCGAGCAGTACTTC | CASSQGLAGAEQYF
many | TRBJ1-2 | TRBV18 | NA | TGTGCCAGCTCACCAAGTGCAACGAAGGATGGCTACACCTTC | CASSPSATKDGYTF
many | TRBJ2-7 | TRBV6-5 | TRBD2 | TGTGCCAGCAGTTACACGACTAGCGACTCCTACGAGCAGTACTTC | CASSYTTSDSYEQYF
NA | TRBJ1-5 | TRBV20-1 | NA | TGCAGTGACCCCGTGGATAGCAATCCCCAGCATTTT | CSDPVDSNPQHF
few | TRBJ2-2 | TRBV11-3 | TRBD2 | TGTGCCAGCAGCTTAGTAGCGGGAGTGGTCGGGGAGCTGTTTTTT | CASSLVAGVVGELFF
NA | TRBJ1-5 | TRBV12-3/TRBV12-4 | NA | TGTGCCAGCAGTTTACAGACCAGAGAACAGCCCCAGCATTTT | CASSLQTREQPQHF
many | TRBJ1-3 | TRBV28 | NA | TGTGCCAGCAGTTTTAAGGGTGCGTTCGCCGGAAACACCATATATTTT | CASSFKGAFAGNTIYF
few | TRBJ2-5 | TRBV5-1 | TRBD2 | TGCGCCAGCAGCTTCGGTAGCGGGGGAATGACGGAGACCCAGTACTTC | CASSFGSGGMTETQYF
many | TRBJ2-3 | TRBV18 | NA | TGTGCCAGCTCACGACCCACAGATACGCAGTATTTT | CASSRPTDTQYF
many | TRBJ1-1 | TRBV5-1 | NA | TGCGCCAGCAGTTCCTATAGGAACACTGAAGCTTTCTTT | CASSSYRNTEAFF
few | TRBJ2-3 | TRBV24-1 | NA | TGTGCCACCAGTATAAGCGGGAGCACAGATACGCAGTATTTT | CATSISGSTDTQYF
few | TRBJ2-1 | TRBV20-1 | TRBD2 | TGCAGTGCCCCGGGACTAGCGGGTTACAATGAGCAGTTCTTC | CSAPGLAGYNEQFF